This section outlines one T cell receptor beta chain sequence together with its context. The data originate from a study of blood T cell repertoires in COVID-19. Trimming at V came to 4 bases and at J to 3 bases, leaving 6 bases not matched to a gene. Germline CDR1 reads SGHVS; CDR2 reads FQNEAQ. The CDR3 extends over 15 amino acids. Under the authors' procedure: The assay estimated nucleated cells by amplifying reference gene primers. Assay: immunoSEQ multiplex PCR; the TCRdb copy retains only in-frame clones and omits some. Clone size and V and J calls were adopted from that table, with D and trimming inferred from the DNA. In the table there are around 130,000 clones, around 80% of which are singletons.

The chain has TRBV7-8 and TRBJ2-7; 10 bases agree with TRBD1. This clonotype originated in a man between 60 and 75 years old with active or convalescent COVID-19. Sequencing was carried out using peripheral blood. CDR3 coding DNA: TGTGCCAGCAGCTCCCCGACAGGGGGCAGCTACGAGCAGTACTTC. Translated: CASSSPTGGSYEQYF. The full variable domain, its missing parts supplied by reference TRBV7-8 and TRBJ2-7, is GAGVSQSPRYKVAKRGQDVALRCDPISGHVSLFWYQQALGQGPEFLTYFQNEAQLDKSGLPSDRFFAERPEGSVSTLKIQRTQQEDSAVYLCASSSPTGGSYEQYFGPGTRLTVT.